The entry that follows covers one T cell receptor beta chain sequence. Its antigen is still unknown. The record originates from a study of blood T cells in healthy people across ages. General study points: PBMCs that were unsorted prevented a conclusive naive versus antigen-experienced comparison. There was no known CMV status for donors, so expanded clonotype changes were possibly confounded.

Together with a sample-barcoded 5' primer, a J-beta primer mix was included in a second PCR lasting roughly 6 to 12 cycles. TCRdb recomputed calls from the 5' RACE reads with MiXCR, one row per CDR3 protein. The table lists roughly 1,800,000 distinct CDR3 sequences, 49% of them singletons. This CDR3 contains 13 residues. Trimming removed 6 bases at V and 0 bases at J, with 8 bases between. Germline CDR1 MNHNS, CDR2 SASEGT. Sequenced: blood. The rearrangement joins TRBV6-1 to TRBJ1-1; D is perhaps TRBD1 (6 bases). This clonotype was obtained from a middle-aged woman in good health. The CDR3 sequence: CASRDSMNTEAFF. CDR3 in DNA: TGTGCCAGCAGGGACAGCATGAACACTGAAGCTTTCTTT.